This TCR beta chain is from a study of graft-versus-host responses after intestinal transplantation. Study as a whole: Induction using anti-thymocyte globulin, followed by tacrolimus and steroids for around 3 years, was given to all recipients.

With V trimmed by 5 bases and J by 4 bases, 5 bases remained unmatched. Per germline, CDR1 SGHAT and CDR2 FQNNGV. CDR3 length: 14 residues. Findings and caveats of the study: There was an association between peak levels of circulating GvH clones and early post-transplant HvG declines. Recipient marrow showed GvH clones, some seen first in ileum or blood.

Irradiated, violet-dye-labeled stimulator cells, roughly 200,000 in number, were plated with roughly 200,000 CFSE-labeled responder cells. At the end of the reaction, proliferating CFSE-low CD3+CD4+ and CD3+CD8+ responders were sorted. The data were produced by immunoSEQ multiplex PCR, yet TCRdb's version contains in-frame clones alone and is incomplete. The repertoire holds 5,500 to 6,000 clones, with around a third as singletons. This clone has only a few counts. The material sequenced was alloreactive CD8+ T cells from a mixed lymphocyte reaction culture, taken before intestinal transplant. Subset in this sample: CFSE-low proliferating T cells sorted from approximately 6-day pre-transplant mixed lymphocyte reaction (GvH or HvG direction). The V and J genes are TRBV11-2 and TRBJ2-1, with TRBD1 matching over 7 bases. This receptor was taken from a human patient who received an intestinal transplant. CDR3 DNA sequence: TGTGCCAGCAGCCCCCGACAGGGTTACAATGAGCAGTTCTTC. Encoded protein: CASSPRQGYNEQFF.